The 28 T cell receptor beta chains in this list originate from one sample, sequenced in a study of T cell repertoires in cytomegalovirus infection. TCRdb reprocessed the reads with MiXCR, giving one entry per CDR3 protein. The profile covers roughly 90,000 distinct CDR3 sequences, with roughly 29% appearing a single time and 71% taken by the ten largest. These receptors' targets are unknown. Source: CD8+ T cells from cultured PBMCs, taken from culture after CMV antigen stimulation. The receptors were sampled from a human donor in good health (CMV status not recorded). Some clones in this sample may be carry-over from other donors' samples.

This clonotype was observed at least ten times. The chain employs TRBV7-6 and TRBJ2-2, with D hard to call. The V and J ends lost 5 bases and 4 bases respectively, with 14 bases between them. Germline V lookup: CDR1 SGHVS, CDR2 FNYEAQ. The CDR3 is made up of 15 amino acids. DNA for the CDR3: TGTGCCAGCAGCCTGACGGCTGTTCTCACCGGGGAGCTGTTTTTT. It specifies CASSLTAVLTGELFF.

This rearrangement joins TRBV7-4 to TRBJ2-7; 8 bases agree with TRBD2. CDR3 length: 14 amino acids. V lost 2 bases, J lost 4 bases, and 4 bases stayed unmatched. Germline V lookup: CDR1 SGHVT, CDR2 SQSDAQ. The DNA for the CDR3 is TGTGCCAGCAGCTTAATCGGGGGGGGGTACGAGCAGTACTTC. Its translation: CASSLIGGGYEQYF.

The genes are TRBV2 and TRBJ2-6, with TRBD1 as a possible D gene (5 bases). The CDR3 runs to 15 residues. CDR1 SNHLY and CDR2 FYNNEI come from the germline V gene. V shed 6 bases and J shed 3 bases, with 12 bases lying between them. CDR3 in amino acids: CASRLGVGGANVLTF. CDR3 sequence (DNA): TGTGCCAGCAGGTTAGGGGTTGGTGGGGCCAACGTCCTGACTTTC.

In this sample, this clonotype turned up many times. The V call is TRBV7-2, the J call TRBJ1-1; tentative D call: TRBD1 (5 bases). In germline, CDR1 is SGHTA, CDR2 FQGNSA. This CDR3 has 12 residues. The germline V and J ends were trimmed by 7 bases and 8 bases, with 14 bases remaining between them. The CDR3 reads CASKSGTVEAFF. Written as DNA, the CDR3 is TGTGCCAGCAAGTCCGGGACGGTAGAAGCTTTCTTT.

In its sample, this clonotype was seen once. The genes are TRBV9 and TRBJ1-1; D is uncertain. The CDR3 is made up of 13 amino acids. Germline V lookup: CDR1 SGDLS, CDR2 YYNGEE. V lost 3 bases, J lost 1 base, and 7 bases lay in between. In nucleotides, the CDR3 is TGTGCCAGCAGCGCCTACAAGAACACTGAAGCTTTCTTT. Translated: CASSAYKNTEAFF.

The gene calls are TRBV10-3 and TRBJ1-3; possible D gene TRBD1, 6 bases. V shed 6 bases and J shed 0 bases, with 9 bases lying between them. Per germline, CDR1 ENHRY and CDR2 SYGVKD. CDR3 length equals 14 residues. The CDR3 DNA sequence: TGTGCCATCAGCGTGGACAGCTCTGGAAACACCATATATTTT. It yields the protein CAISVDSSGNTIYF.

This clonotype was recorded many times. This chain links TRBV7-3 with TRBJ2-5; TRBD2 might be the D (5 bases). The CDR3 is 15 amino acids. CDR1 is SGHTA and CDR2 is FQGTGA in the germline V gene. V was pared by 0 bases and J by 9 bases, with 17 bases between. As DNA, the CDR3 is TGTGCCAGCAGCTTAACGCCAAGCGGTCCAAGGGCCCAGTACTTC. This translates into CASSLTPSGPRAQYF.

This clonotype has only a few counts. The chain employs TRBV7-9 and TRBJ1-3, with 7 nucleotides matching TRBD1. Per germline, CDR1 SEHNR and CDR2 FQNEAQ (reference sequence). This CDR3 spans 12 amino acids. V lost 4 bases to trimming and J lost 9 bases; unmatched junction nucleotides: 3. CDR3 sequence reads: CASSSSGGTIYF. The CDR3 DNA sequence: TGTGCCAGCAGCTCGTCAGGGGGCACCATATATTTT.

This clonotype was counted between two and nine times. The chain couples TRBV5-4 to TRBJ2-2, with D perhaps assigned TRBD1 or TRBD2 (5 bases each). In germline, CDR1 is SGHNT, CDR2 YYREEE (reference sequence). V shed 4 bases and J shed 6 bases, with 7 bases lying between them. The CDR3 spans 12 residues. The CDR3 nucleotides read TGTGCCAGCAGCAAGGGACCCGGGGAGCTGTTTTTT. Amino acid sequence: CASSKGPGELFF.

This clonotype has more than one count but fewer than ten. The CDR3 is CASDGGVDEKLFF. For the CDR3, the DNA is TGTGCCAGCGACGGGGGGGTAGATGAAAAACTGTTTTTT. The gene calls are TRBV7-9 and TRBJ1-4, with D perhaps matching TRBD1 (5 bases). Germline lookup yields CDR1 SEHNR and CDR2 FQNEAQ (reference sequence). Between the trimmed V and J ends, which lost 8 bases and 6 bases, there was a span of 13 bases. The length of the CDR3 is 13 residues. Full variable domain (outside the CDR3, taken from reference TRBV7-9 and TRBJ1-4): DTGVSQNPRHKITKRGQNVTFRCDPISEHNRLYWYRQTLGQGPEFLTYFQNEAQLEKSRLLSDRFSAERPKGSFSTLEIQRTEQGDSAMYLCASDGGVDEKLFFGSGTQLSVL.

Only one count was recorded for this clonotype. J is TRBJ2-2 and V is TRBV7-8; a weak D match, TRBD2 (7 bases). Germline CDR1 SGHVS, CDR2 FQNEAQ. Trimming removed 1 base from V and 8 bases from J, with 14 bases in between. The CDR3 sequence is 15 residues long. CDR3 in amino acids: CASSLGGGAQGELFF. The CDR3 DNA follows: TGTGCCAGCAGCTTAGGGGGGGGGGCACAGGGGGAGCTGTTTTTT.

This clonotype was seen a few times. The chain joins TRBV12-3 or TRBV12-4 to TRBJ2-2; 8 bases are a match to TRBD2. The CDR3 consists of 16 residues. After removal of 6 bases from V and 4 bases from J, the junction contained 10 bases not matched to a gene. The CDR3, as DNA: TGTGCCAGCAGCCCCACCGGGACTAGTACCACCGGGGAGCTGTTTTTT. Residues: CASSPTGTSTTGELFF.

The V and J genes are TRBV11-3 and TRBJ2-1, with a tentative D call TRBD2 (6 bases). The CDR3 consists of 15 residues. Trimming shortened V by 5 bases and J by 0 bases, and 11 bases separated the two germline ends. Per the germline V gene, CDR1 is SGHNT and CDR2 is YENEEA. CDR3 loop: CASSAGRSSYNEQFF. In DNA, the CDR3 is TGTGCCAGCAGCGCGGGACGGAGCTCCTACAATGAGCAGTTCTTC. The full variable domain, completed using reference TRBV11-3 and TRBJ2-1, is EAGVVQSPRYKIIEKKQPVAFWCNPISGHNTLYWYLQNLGQGPELLIRYENEEAVDDSQLPKDRFSAERLKGVDSTLKIQPAELGDSAVYLCASSAGRSSYNEQFFGPGTRLTVL.

CDR3 sequence: CASSLVGVNTGELFF. For the CDR3, the DNA is TGTGCCAGCTCCCTCGTAGGGGTGAACACCGGGGAGCTGTTTTTT. This chain joins TRBV6-6 and TRBJ2-2; a possible D gene is TRBD1 (5 bases). Germline CDR1 MNHNY, CDR2 SVGAGI (reference sequence). V was cut by 8 bases and J by 1 base, with 14 bases left in between. The length of the CDR3 is 15 residues.

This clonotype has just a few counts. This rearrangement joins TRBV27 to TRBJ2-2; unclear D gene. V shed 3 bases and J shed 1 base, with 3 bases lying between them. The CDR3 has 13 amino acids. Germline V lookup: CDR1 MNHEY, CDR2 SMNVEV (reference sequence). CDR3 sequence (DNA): TGTGCCAGCAGTTTGATGAACACCGGGGAGCTGTTTTTT. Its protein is CASSLMNTGELFF.

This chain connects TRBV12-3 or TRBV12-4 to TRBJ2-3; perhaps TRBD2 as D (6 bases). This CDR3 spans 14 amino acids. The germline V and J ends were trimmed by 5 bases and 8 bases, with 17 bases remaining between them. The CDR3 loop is CASSEPTSIGTQYF. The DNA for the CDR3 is TGTGCCAGCAGTGAACCAACTAGCATTGGTACGCAGTATTTT.

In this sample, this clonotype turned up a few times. CDR3 in amino acids: CASSLDPLRGGTEAFF. The CDR3 nucleotides are TGTGCCAGCAGCTTAGACCCACTGAGGGGAGGCACTGAAGCTTTCTTT. This chain joins TRBV7-2 and TRBJ1-1; D perhaps matches TRBD1 (5 bases). The V end was cut by 1 base, the J end by 4 bases, with 16 bases between. Germline loops: CDR1 SGHTA, CDR2 FQGNSA. There are 16 residues in the CDR3. Complete variable domain (other parts from reference TRBV7-2 and TRBJ1-1): GAGVSQSPSNKVTEKGKDVELRCDPISGHTALYWYRQSLGQGLEFLIYFQGNSAPDKSGLPSDRFSAERTGGSVSTLTIQRTQQEDSAVYLCASSLDPLRGGTEAFFGQGTRLTVV.

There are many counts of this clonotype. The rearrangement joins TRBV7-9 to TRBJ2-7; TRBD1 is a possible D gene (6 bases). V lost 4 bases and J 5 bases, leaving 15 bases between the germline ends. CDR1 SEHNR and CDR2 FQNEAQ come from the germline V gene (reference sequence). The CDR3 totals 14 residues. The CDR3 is CASSYAGQLDEQYF. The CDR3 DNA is TGTGCCAGCAGCTACGCAGGACAGTTGGACGAGCAGTACTTC.

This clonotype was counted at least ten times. The CDR3 bases are TGTGCCAGTAGTATGGGACTAGCGGACTACGAGCAGTACTTC. It translates to CASSMGLADYEQYF. The chain uses TRBV19 and TRBJ2-7, with TRBD2 matching over 11 bases. The junction had 1 base not matched to a gene; V was cut back by 3 bases and J by 3 bases. CDR1 LNHDA and CDR2 SQIVND come from the germline V gene (reference sequence). The CDR3 covers 14 residues.

The CDR3 is CASSLWEGAYNEQFF. The CDR3 nucleotides read TGTGCCAGCAGTTTATGGGAGGGGGCCTACAATGAGCAGTTCTTC. The chain couples TRBV27 to TRBJ2-1; possible D gene TRBD2, 7 bases. The germline V and J ends were trimmed by 1 base and 2 bases, with 9 bases remaining between them. This CDR3 has 15 amino acids. The germline V gene has CDR1 MNHEY and CDR2 SMNVEV (reference sequence).

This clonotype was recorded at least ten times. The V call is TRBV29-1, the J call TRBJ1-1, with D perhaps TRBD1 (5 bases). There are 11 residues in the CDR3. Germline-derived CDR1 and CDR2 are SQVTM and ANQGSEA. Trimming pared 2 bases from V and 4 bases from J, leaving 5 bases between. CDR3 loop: CSVEQGTEAFF. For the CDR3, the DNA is TGCAGCGTTGAACAGGGCACTGAAGCTTTCTTT. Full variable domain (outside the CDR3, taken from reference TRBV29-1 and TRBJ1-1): SAVISQKPSRDICQRGTSLTIQCQVDSQVTMMFWYRQQPGQSLTLIATANQGSEATYESGFVIDKFPISRPNLTFSTLTVSNMSPEDSSIYLCSVEQGTEAFFGQGTRLTVV.

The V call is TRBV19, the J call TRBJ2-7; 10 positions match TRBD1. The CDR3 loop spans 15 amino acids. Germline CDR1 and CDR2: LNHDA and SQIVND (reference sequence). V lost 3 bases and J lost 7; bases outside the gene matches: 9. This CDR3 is CASSISTGGLNEQYF. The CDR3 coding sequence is TGTGCCAGTAGTATCTCGACAGGGGGCCTGAATGAGCAGTACTTC. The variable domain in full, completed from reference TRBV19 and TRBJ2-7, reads DGGITQSPKYLFRKEGQNVTLSCEQNLNHDAMYWYRQDPGQGLRLIYYSQIVNDFQKGDIAEGYSVSREKKESFPLTVTSAQKNPTAFYLCASSISTGGLNEQYFGPGTRLTVT.

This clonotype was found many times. The CDR3 region is CASSLAGSQGAYNSPLHF. CDR3 bases: TGTGCCAGCAGCTTAGCGGGATCACAGGGGGCGTATAATTCACCCCTCCACTTT. V and J are TRBV7-8 and TRBJ1-6; 9 bases are a match to TRBD1. Germline loops: CDR1 SGHVS, CDR2 FQNEAQ. V was clipped by 0 bases and J by 4 bases; unmatched bases: 7. The CDR3 is 18 amino acids. The full variable domain, its missing parts supplied by reference TRBV7-8 and TRBJ1-6, is GAGVSQSPRYKVAKRGQDVALRCDPISGHVSLFWYQQALGQGPEFLTYFQNEAQLDKSGLPSDRFFAERPEGSVSTLKIQRTQQEDSAVYLCASSLAGSQGAYNSPLHFGNGTRLTVT.

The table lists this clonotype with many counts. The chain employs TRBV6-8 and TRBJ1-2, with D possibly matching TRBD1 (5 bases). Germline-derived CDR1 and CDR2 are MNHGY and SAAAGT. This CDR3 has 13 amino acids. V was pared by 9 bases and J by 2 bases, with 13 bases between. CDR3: CARRRQLNYGYTF. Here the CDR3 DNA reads TGTGCCAGGAGACGACAGTTAAACTATGGCTACACCTTC.

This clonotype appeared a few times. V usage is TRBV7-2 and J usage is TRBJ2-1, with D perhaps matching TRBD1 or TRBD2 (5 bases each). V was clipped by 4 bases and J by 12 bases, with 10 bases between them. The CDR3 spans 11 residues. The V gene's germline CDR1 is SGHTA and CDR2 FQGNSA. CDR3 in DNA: TGTGCCAGCAGCTCCGCGAGGGGGCAGTTCTTC. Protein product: CASSSARGQFF.

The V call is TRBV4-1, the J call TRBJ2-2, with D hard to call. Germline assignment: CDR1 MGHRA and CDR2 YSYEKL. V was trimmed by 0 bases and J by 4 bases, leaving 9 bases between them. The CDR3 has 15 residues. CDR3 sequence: CASSQEVQSTGELFF. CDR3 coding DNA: TGCGCCAGCAGCCAAGAGGTGCAGAGCACCGGGGAGCTGTTTTTT.

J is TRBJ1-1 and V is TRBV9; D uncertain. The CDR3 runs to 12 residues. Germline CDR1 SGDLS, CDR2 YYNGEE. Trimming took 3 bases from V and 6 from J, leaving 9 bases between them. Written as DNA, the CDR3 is TGTGCCAGCAGCGCCTCAGGCCCTGAAGCTTTCTTT. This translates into CASSASGPEAFF.

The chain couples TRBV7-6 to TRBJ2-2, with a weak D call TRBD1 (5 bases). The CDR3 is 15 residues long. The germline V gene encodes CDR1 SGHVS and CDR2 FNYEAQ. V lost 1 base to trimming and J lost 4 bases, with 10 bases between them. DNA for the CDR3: TGTGCCAGCAGCTTAGTACAGGATGTCACCGGGGAGCTGTTTTTT. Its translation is CASSLVQDVTGELFF.